One and the same sample provided the 4 T cell receptor beta chains below, sequenced in a study of cytomegalovirus exposure and HLA in healthy donors. The PCR employed 60 Vbeta primers together with 13 Jbeta primers. Clones were sequenced by immunoSEQ multiplex PCR, and TCRdb holds only the in-frame ones, with some missing. This table holds roughly 62,000 clones. Sequencing was carried out using PBMCs. These receptors all stem from a woman between 18 and 29 years old in good health and CMV-seronegative.

This chain joins TRBV6-5 and TRBJ2-7; 10 bases match TRBD1. This CDR3 comprises 16 residues. V lost 0 bases and J lost 0; bases outside the gene matches: 2. Germline CDR1 and CDR2: MNHEY and SVGAGI. CDR3 DNA sequence: TGTGCCAGCAGTTACTCGAGGACAGGGGGCTCCTACGAGCAGTACTTC. Its protein product is CASSYSRTGGSYEQYF.

The chain joins TRBV5-1 to TRBJ2-5; 9 bases agree with TRBD1. V shed 7 bases, J shed 4 bases, and the junction held 11 bases outside the gene matches. Germline V lookup: CDR1 SGHRS, CDR2 YFSETQ. The CDR3 is 15 amino acids. The CDR3 DNA reads TGCGCCAGCGCCCCCTTACAGGGGGCAGGAGAGACCCAGTACTTC. Translation: CASAPLQGAGETQYF.

The V gene is TRBV5-6, the J gene TRBJ1-1; D call uncertain. CDR1 and CDR2 (germline): SGHDT, YYEEEE. The V gene lost 0 bases and the J gene lost 2 bases, with 5 bases spanning the gap. The CDR3 is made up of 13 amino acids. CDR3 region: CASSLGANTEAFF. CDR3 DNA: TGTGCCAGCAGCTTGGGGGCTAACACTGAAGCTTTCTTT.

The chain couples TRBV12-5 to TRBJ1-2; D is perhaps TRBD1 (5 bases). Trimming removed 0 bases at V and 4 bases at J, with 18 bases between. CDR1 is LGHNT, CDR2 FRNRAP, per germline. CDR3 size: 17 residues. This chain's CDR3 is CASGLVLGQGKAYGYTF. CDR3 nucleotides: TGTGCTAGTGGTTTGGTACTGGGGCAGGGTAAGGCCTATGGCTACACCTTC. Full variable domain (outside the CDR3, taken from reference TRBV12-5 and TRBJ1-2): DARVTQTPRHKVTEMGQEVTMRCQPILGHNTVFWYRQTMMQGLELLAYFRNRAPLDDSGMPKDRFSAEMPDATLATLKIQPSEPRDSAVYFCASGLVLGQGKAYGYTFGSGTRLTVV.